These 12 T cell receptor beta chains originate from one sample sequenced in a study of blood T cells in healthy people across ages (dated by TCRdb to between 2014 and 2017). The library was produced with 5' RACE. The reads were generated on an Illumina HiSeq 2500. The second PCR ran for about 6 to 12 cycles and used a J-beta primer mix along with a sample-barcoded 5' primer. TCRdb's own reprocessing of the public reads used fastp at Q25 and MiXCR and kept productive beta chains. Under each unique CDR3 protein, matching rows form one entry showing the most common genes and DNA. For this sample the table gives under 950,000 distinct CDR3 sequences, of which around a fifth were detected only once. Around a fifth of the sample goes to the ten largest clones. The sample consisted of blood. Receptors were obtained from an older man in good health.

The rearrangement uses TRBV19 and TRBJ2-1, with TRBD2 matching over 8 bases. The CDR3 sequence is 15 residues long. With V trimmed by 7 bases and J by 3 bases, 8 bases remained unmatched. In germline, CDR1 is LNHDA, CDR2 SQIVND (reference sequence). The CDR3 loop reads CASIGGAGVYNEQFF. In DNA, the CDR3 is TGTGCCAGTATAGGGGGAGCGGGAGTCTACAATGAGCAGTTCTTC.

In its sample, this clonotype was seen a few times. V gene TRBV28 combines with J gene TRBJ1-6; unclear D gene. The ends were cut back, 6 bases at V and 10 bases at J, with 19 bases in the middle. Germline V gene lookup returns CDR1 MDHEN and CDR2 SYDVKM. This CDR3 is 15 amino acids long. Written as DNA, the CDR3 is TGTGCCAGCAGCTCCGCAGAGGGAAACAACTCACCCCTCCACTTT. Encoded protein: CASSSAEGNNSPLHF.

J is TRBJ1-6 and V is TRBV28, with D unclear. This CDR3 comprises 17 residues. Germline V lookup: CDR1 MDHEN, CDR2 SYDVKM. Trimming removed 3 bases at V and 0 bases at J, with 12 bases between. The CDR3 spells CASSFPHRGSYNSPLHF. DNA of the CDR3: TGTGCCAGCAGTTTCCCTCACAGAGGCTCCTATAATTCACCCCTCCACTTT.

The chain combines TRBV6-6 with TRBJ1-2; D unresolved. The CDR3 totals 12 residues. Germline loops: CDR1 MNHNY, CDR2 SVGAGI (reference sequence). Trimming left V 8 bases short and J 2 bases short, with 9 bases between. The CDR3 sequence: CASLERNYGYTF. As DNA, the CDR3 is TGTGCCAGCCTCGAGAGGAACTATGGCTACACCTTC.

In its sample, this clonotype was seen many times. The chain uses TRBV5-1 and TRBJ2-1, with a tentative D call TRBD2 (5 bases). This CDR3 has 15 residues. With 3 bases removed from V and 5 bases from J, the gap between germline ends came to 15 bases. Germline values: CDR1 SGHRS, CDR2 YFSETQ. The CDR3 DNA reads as TGCGCCAGCAGCTCTGGACTCCTAAGTGACAATGAGCAGTTCTTC. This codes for CASSSGLLSDNEQFF. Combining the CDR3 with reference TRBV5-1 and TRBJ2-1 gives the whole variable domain KAGVTQTPRYLIKTRGQQVTLSCSPISGHRSVSWYQQTPGQGLQFLFEYFSETQRNKGNFPGRFSGRQFSNSRSEMNVSTLELGDSALYLCASSSGLLSDNEQFFGPGTRLTVL.

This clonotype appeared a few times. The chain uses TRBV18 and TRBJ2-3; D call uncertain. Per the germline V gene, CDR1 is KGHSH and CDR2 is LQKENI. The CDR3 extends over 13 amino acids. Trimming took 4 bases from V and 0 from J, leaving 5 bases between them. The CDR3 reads CASSRMSTDTQYF. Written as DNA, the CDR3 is TGTGCCAGCTCACGAATGAGCACAGATACGCAGTATTTT. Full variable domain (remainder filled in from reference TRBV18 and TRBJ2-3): NAGVMQNPRHLVRRRGQEARLRCSPMKGHSHVYWYRQLPEEGLKFMVYLQKENIIDESGMPKERFSAEFPKEGPSILRIQQVVRGDSAAYFCASSRMSTDTQYFGPGTRLTVL.

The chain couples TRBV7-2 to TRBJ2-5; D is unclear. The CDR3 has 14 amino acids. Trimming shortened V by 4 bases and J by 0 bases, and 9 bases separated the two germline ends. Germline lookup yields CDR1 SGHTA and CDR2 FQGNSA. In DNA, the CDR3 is TGTGCCAGCAGCTCAGAGAAGTACCAAGAGACCCAGTACTTC. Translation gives CASSSEKYQETQYF. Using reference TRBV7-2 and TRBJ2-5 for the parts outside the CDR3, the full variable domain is GAGVSQSPSNKVTEKGKDVELRCDPISGHTALYWYRQSLGQGLEFLIYFQGNSAPDKSGLPSDRFSAERTGGSVSTLTIQRTQQEDSAVYLCASSSEKYQETQYFGPGTRLLVL.

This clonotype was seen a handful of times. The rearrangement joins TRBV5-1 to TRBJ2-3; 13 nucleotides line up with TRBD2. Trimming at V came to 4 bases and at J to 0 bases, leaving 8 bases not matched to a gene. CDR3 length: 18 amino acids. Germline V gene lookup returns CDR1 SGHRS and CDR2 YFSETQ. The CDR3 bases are TGCGCCAGCAGCGCCGGGACTAGCGGGATGGCTAGCACAGATACGCAGTATTTT. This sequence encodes CASSAGTSGMASTDTQYF.

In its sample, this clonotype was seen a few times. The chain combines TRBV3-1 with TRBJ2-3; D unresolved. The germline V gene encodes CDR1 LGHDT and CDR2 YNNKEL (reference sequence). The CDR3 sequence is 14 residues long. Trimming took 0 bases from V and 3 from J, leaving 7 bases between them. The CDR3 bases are TGTGCCAGCAGCCAAGAGCTGGGGACAGATACGCAGTATTTT. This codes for CASSQELGTDTQYF.

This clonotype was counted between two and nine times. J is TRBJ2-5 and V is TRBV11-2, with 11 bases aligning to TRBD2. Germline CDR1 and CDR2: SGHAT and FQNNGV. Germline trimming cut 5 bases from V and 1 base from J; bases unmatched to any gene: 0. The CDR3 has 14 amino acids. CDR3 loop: CASSGTSGQETQYF. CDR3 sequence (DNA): TGTGCCAGCAGCGGGACTAGCGGCCAAGAGACCCAGTACTTC.

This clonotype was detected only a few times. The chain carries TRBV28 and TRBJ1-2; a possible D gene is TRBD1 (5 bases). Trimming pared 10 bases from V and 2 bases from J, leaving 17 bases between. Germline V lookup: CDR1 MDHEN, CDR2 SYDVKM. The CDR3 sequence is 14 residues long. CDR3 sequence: CATEDSTDNYGYTF. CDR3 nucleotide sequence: TGTGCCACCGAAGACAGCACTGACAACTATGGCTACACCTTC.

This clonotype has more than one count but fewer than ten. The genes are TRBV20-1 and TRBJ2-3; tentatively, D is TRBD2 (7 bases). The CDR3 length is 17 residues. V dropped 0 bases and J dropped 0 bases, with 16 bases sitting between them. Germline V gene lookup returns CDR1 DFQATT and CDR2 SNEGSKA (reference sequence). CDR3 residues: CSARDLYRGGSTDTQYF. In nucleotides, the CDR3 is TGCAGTGCTAGAGACCTATATAGGGGGGGGAGCACAGATACGCAGTATTTT.